A single TCR beta chain is shown here with its context. Its cognate antigen is unknown. The data are from a study of shared clonotypes between healthy human individuals. Sequencing was performed with immunoSEQ multiplex PCR; in TCRdb, only in-frame clones are kept and a portion is missing. The repertoire has around 2.1 million clones, 90% to 97% of them found once; the top ten carry around 0.13%. Study outcomes and limitations: Donor clonotype sharing was expected to depend on sequencing depth.

CDR1 MNHEY and CDR2 SMNVEV come from the germline V gene (reference sequence). CDR3 length equals 13 residues. V lost 11 bases and J 0 bases, leaving 13 bases between the germline ends. Sequencing was performed on naive CD4+ T cells sorted from blood. Subset noted: CD45RA+ positively selected. This receptor was obtained from a man younger than 35 in good health. The chain carries TRBV27 and TRBJ1-1; D uncertain. The CDR3 loop reads CAFPGKMNTEAFF. The CDR3 DNA reads as TGTGCCTTCCCCGGCAAAATGAACACTGAAGCTTTCTTT.